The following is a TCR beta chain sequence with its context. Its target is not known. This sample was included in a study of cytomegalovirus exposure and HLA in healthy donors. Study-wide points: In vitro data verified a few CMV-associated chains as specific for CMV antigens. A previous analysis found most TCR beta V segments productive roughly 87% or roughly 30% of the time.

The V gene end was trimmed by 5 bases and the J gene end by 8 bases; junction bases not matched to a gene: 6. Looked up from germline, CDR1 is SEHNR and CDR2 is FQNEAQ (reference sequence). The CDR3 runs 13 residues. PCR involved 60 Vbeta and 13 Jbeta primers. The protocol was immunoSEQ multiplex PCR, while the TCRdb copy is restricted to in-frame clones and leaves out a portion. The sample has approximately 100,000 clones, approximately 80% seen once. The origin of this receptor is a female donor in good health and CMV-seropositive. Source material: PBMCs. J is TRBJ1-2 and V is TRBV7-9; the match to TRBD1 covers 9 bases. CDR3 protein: CASSTGTGRGYTF. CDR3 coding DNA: TGTGCCAGCAGCACGGGGACAGGGCGAGGCTACACCTTC.